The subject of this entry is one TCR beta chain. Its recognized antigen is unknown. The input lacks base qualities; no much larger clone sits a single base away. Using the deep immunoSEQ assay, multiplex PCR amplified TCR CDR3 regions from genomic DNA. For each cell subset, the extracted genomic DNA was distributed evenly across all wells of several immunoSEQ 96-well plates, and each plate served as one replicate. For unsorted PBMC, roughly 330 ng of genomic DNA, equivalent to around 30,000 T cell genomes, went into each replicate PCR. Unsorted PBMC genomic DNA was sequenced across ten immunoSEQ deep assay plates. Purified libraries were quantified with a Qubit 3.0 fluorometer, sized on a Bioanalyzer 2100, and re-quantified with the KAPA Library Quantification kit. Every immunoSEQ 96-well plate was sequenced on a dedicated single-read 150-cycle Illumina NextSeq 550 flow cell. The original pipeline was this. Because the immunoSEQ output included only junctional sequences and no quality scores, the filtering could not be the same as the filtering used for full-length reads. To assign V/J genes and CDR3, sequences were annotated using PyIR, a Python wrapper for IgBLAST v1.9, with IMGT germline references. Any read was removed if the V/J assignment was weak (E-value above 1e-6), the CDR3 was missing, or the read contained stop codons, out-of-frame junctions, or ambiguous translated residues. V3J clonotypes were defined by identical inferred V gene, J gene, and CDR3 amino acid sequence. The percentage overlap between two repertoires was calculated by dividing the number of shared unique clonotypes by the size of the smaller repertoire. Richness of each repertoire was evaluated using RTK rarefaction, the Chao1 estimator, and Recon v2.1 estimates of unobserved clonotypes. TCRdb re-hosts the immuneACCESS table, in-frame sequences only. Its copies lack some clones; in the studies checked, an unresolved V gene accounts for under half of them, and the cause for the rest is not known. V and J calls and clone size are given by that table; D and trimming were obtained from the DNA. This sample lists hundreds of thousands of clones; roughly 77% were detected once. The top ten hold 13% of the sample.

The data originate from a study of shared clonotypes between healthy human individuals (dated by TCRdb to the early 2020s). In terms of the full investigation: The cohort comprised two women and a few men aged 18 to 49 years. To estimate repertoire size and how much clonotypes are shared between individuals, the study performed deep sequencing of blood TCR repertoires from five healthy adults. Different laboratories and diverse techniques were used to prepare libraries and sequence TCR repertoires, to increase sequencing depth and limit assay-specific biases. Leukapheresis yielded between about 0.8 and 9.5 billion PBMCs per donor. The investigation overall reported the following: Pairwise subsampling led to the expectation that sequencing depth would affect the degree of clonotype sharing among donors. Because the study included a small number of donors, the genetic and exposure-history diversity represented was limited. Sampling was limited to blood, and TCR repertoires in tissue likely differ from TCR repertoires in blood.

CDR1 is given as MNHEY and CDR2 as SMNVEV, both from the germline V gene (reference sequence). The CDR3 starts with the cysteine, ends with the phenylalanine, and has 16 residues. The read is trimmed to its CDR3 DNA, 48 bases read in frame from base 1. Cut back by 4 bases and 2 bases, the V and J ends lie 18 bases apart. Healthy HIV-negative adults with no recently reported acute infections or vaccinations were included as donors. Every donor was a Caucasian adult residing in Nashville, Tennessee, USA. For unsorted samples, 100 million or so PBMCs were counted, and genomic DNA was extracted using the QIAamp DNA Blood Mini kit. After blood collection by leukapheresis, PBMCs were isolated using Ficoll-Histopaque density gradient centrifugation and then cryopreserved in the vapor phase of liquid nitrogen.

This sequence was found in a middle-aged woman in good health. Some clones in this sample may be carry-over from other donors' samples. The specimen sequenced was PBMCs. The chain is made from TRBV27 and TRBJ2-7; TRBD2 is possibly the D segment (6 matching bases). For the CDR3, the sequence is CASSSPGVSGTYEQYF. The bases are TGTGCCAGCAGTTCCCCGGGGGTAAGCGGAACCTACGAGCAGTACTTC.